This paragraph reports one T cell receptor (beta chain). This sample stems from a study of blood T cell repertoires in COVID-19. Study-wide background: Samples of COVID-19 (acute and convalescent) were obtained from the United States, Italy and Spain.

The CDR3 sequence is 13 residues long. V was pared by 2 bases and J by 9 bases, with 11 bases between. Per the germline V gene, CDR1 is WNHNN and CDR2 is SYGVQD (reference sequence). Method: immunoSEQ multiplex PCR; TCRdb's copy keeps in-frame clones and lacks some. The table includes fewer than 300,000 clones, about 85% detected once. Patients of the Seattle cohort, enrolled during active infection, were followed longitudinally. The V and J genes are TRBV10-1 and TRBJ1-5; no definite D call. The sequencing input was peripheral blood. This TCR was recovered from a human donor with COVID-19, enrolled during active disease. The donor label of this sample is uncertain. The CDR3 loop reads CASSEGSDRPQHF. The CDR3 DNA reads TGCGCCAGCAGTGAGGGAAGCGATCGGCCCCAGCATTTT.